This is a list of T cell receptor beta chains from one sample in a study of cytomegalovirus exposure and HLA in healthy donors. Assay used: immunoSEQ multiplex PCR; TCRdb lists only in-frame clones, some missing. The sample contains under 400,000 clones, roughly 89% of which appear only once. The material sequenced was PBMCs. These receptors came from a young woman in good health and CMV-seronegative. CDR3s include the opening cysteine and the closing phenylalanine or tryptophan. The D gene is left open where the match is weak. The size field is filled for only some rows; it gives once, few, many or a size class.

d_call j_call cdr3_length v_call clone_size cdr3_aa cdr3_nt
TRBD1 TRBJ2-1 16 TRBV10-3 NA CAISNKQGAAYNEQFF TGTGCCATCAGTAATAAACAGGGGGCTGCCTACAATGAGCAGTTCTTC
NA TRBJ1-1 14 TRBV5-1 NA CASSLEGMNTEAFF TGCGCCAGCAGCTTAGAGGGAATGAACACTGAAGCTTTCTTT
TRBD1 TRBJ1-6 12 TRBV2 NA CAVAGKGATLHF TGTGCCGTTGCGGGGAAGGGGGCCACCCTCCACTTT
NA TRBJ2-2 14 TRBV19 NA CASTGLHITGELFF TGTGCCAGTACCGGACTTCACATCACCGGGGAGCTGTTTTTT
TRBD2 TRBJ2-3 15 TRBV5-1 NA CASSLFGRGTDTQYF TGCGCCAGCAGCTTATTCGGGAGGGGAACAGATACGCAGTATTTT
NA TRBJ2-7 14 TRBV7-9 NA CASSPRGTYYEQYF TGTGCCAGCAGCCCCAGGGGGACTTACTACGAGCAGTACTTC
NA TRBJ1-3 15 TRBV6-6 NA CASSYSENSGNTIYF TGTGCCAGCAGTTACTCGGAGAACTCTGGAAACACCATATATTTT
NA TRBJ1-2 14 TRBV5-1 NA CASSLAGGADGYTF TGCGCCAGCAGCTTGGCGGGGGGCGCAGATGGCTACACCTTC
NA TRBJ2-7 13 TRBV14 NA CASSQVSSYEQYF TGTGCCAGCAGCCAAGTGTCTTCCTACGAGCAGTACTTC
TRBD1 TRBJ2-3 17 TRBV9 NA CASSVRSGQGGADTQYF TGTGCCAGCAGCGTCCGCTCCGGACAGGGTGGCGCAGATACGCAGTATTTT
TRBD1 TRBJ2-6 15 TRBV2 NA CASSRQGAGANVLTF TGTGCCAGCAGCCGACAGGGAGCCGGGGCCAACGTCCTGACTTTC
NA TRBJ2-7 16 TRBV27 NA CASSVGGGMSSYEQYF TGTGCCAGCAGCGTAGGGGGGGGGATGAGCTCCTACGAGCAGTACTTC
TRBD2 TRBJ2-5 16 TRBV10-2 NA CASRQLAGGIWETQYF TGCGCCAGCAGGCAACTAGCGGGAGGGATTTGGGAGACCCAGTACTTC
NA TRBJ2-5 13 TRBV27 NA CASSLWGRETQYF TGTGCCAGCAGTTTGTGGGGGCGGGAGACCCAGTACTTC
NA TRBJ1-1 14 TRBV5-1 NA CASSQQIGTSEAFF TGCGCCAGCAGCCAACAAATCGGGACAAGTGAAGCTTTCTTT
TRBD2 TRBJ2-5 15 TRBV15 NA CATSRGLAGGETQYF TGTGCCACCAGCAGGGGACTAGCGGGCGGGGAGACCCAGTACTTC
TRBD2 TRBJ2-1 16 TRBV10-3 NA CAISESGTSGLNEQFF TGTGCCATCAGTGAGTCCGGGACTAGCGGTCTTAATGAGCAGTTCTTC
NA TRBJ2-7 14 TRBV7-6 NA CASSSTASSYEQYF TGTGCCAGCAGCTCGACCGCTAGCTCCTACGAGCAGTACTTC
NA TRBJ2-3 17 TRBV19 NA CASSIERRTWGTDTQYF TGTGCCAGTAGTATTGAGAGGCGAACTTGGGGCACAGATACGCAGTATTTT
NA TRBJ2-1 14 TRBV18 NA CASSPPSVGNEQFF TGTGCCAGCTCACCGCCTAGCGTCGGTAATGAGCAGTTCTTC
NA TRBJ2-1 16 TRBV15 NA CATSRVGGDPYNEQFF TGTGCCACCAGCAGAGTGGGCGGGGACCCCTACAATGAGCAGTTCTTC
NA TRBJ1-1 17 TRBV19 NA CASSKWSEGPANTEAFF TGTGCCAGTAGTAAATGGAGCGAGGGCCCCGCGAACACTGAAGCTTTCTTT
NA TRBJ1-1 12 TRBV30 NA CAWRRRGGEAFF TGTGCCTGGAGGCGCAGGGGCGGTGAAGCTTTCTTT
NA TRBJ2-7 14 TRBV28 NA CASNTRRGANEQYF TGTGCCAGCAACACGCGCCGGGGGGCGAACGAGCAGTACTTC
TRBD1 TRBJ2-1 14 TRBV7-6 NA CASSLSRGSEEQFF TGTGCCAGCAGCTTATCCAGGGGGTCTGAAGAGCAGTTCTTC
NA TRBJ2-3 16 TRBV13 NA CASSLPRGWWTDTQYF TGTGCCAGCAGCTTACCCAGGGGATGGTGGACAGATACGCAGTATTTT
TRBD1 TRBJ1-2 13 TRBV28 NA CASSFQDRAGYTF TGTGCCAGCAGTTTCCAGGACAGGGCGGGCTACACCTTC
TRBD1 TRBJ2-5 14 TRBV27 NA CASSPWTGKETQYF TGTGCCAGCAGTCCCTGGACAGGGAAAGAGACCCAGTACTTC
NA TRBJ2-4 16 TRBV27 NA CASSPQGAGNQNIQYF TGTGCCAGCAGTCCCCAAGGGGCAGGGAACCAAAACATTCAGTACTTC
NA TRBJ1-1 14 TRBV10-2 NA CASSRVGGGTEAFF TGCGCCAGCAGTCGCGTCGGGGGTGGCACTGAAGCTTTCTTT
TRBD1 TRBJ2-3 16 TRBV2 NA CASSEQGVRSTDTQYF TGTGCCAGCAGTGAACAGGGGGTCCGGAGCACAGATACGCAGTATTTT
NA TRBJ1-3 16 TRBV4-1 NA CASSQAGANSGNTIYF TGCGCCAGCAGCCAAGCAGGGGCAAACTCTGGAAACACCATATATTTT
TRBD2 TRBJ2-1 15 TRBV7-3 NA CASSLSGNSYNEQFF TGTGCCAGCAGCCTTAGCGGGAACTCCTACAATGAGCAGTTCTTC
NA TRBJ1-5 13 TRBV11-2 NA CASSPGQNQPQHF TGTGCCAGCAGCCCCGGACAGAATCAGCCCCAGCATTTT
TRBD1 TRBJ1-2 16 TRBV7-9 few CASSPHPDRGRYGYTF TGTGCCAGCAGCCCCCACCCGGACAGGGGAAGGTATGGCTACACCTTC
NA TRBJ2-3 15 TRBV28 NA CASSASLGAGDTQYF TGTGCCAGCAGTGCGAGTTTAGGGGCGGGGGATACGCAGTATTTT
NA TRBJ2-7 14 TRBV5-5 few CASSSYRDVNEQYF TGTGCCAGCAGCTCCTACAGGGACGTGAACGAGCAGTACTTC
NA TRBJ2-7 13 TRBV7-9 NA CASRARDLGEQYF TGTGCCAGCAGGGCCCGGGATCTGGGGGAGCAGTACTTC
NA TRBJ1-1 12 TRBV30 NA CAWGQGWTEAFF TGTGCCTGGGGCCAGGGGTGGACTGAAGCTTTCTTT
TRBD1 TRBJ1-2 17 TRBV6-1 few CASSGSGDRASNYGYTF TGTGCCAGCAGTGGGTCGGGGGACAGAGCCTCTAACTATGGCTACACCTTC
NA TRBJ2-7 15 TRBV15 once CATSRERDSPYEQYF TGTGCCACCAGCAGAGAGAGAGACTCCCCCTACGAGCAGTACTTC
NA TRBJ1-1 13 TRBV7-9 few CASSPPVNTEAFF TGTGCCAGCAGCCCCCCGGTGAACACTGAAGCTTTCTTT